The sequence of this T cell receptor (beta chain) was determined in a study of Ad26.COV2.S vaccination and SARS-CoV-2 variants. Study-wide points: Recipients given vaccine exceeded placebo recipients in spike-specific TCR breadth. Post-vaccination spike-specific CD8+ and CD4+ T cell responses reportedly had substantial breadth.

As for treatment: over 15 received Ad26.COV2.S at low or high dose, single or two shots; five or six received placebo; per-sample allocation not given. On day 63 after the first injection, vaccine and placebo recipients gave samples. Concerning this clone itself: The antigen is undetermined. The same CDR3 is also encoded by other DNA sequences in this sample.

Germline V gives CDR1 SGHDT, CDR2 YYEEEE. The CDR3 has 15 residues. The junction had 7 bases not matched to a gene; V was cut back by 4 bases and J by 0 bases. The method was immunoSEQ multiplex PCR; TCRdb's version includes in-frame clones alone and lacks a portion of them. This table holds 350,000 to 450,000 clones, around 86% found once. The sample in question was peripheral blood, obtained in a trial of Ad26.COV2.S vaccine versus placebo. The rearrangement uses TRBV5-6 and TRBJ2-7; the match to TRBD1 covers 7 bases. The origin of this receptor is a person aged 18-60 years who received the Ad26.COV2.S COVID-19 vaccine or a placebo. CDR3 in amino acids: CASSPPTGPSYEQYF. CDR3 sequence (DNA): TGTGCCAGCAGCCCCCCGACAGGGCCCTCCTACGAGCAGTACTTC.